The clone carrying this TCR beta chain showed up just a few times. Trimming took 6 bases from V and 4 from J, leaving 15 bases between them. From germline, CDR1 is KGHSH and CDR2 LQKENI. This CDR3 has 14 residues. Per the authors' pipeline: Amplifying reference gene primers gave estimates of nucleated cell counts. TCRdb's copy holds only in-frame clones and misses some; the assay was immunoSEQ multiplex PCR. That table is the source of V, J and clone size, and D and trimming were worked out from the DNA. Among about 150,000 clones listed, roughly 81% were seen once. Seattle cases were enrolled at active infection and followed longitudinally. This specimen comes from a study of blood T cell repertoires in COVID-19. Looking at the study overall: Acute-phase and convalescent COVID-19 samples originated in the United States, Italy and Spain. T cells, B-cell-depleted T cells, or PBMCs supplied cDNA or gDNA.

This receptor was obtained from a woman in her fifties or sixties with COVID-19, enrolled during active disease. The V call is TRBV18, the J call TRBJ1-1; D gene uncertain. Sequences were obtained from peripheral blood. The DNA for the CDR3 is TGTGCCAGCTCTTTTGGCCGGGCGGGCACTGAAGCTTTCTTT. Amino acids: CASSFGRAGTEAFF.